Listed below are T cell receptor beta chains from one sample, sequenced in a study of monozygotic twins with inflammatory bowel disease. TCRdb re-called the 5' RACE reads; every CDR3 protein appears as one record, without DNA. The listing contains 440,000 or so distinct CDR3 sequences. The sequencing sample was made of blood. These TCRs come from a human donor with ulcerative colitis or Crohn's disease, or a healthy co-twin of an affected twin (not recorded which). Both conserved end residues are part of each CDR3. Fields, in order: J gene, CDR3 length, V gene, CDR3 protein.

J gene: TRBJ2-1; CDR3 length: 12; V gene: TRBV24-1; CDR3 protein: CATSEWAREQFF
J gene: TRBJ2-3; CDR3 length: 15; V gene: TRBV6-5; CDR3 protein: CASSYEAGPTDTQYF
J gene: TRBJ2-5; CDR3 length: 15; V gene: TRBV7-2; CDR3 protein: CASSLESFSFETQYF
J gene: TRBJ2-7; CDR3 length: 12; V gene: TRBV7-2; CDR3 protein: CASSRYEGKQYF
J gene: TRBJ2-1; CDR3 length: 12; V gene: TRBV6-2/TRBV6-3; CDR3 protein: CASSYPTDEQFF
J gene: TRBJ2-3; CDR3 length: 14; V gene: TRBV6-2/TRBV6-3; CDR3 protein: CASSYRSGPDTQYF
J gene: TRBJ1-2; CDR3 length: 15; V gene: TRBV10-3; CDR3 protein: CAISGRQGASYGYTF
J gene: TRBJ1-5; CDR3 length: 15; V gene: TRBV20-1; CDR3 protein: CSARDLTGGFKPQHF
J gene: TRBJ1-4; CDR3 length: 14; V gene: TRBV28; CDR3 protein: CASISGGPHEKLFF
J gene: TRBJ2-6; CDR3 length: 15; V gene: TRBV20-1; CDR3 protein: CSARGSPFGANVLTF
J gene: TRBJ1-2; CDR3 length: 13; V gene: TRBV7-9; CDR3 protein: CASSLEGRDDYTF
J gene: TRBJ2-1; CDR3 length: 16; V gene: TRBV5-6; CDR3 protein: CASSPEFGGGDNEQFF
J gene: TRBJ2-1; CDR3 length: 15; V gene: TRBV20-1; CDR3 protein: CSARDGRLVSNEQFF
J gene: TRBJ2-2; CDR3 length: 11; V gene: TRBV30; CDR3 protein: CAWSRSGELFF
J gene: TRBJ1-6; CDR3 length: 14; V gene: TRBV12-3/TRBV12-4; CDR3 protein: CASSPGLQNSPLHF
J gene: TRBJ2-7; CDR3 length: 15; V gene: TRBV5-1; CDR3 protein: CASSSTGTGTYEQYF
J gene: TRBJ2-7; CDR3 length: 16; V gene: TRBV18; CDR3 protein: CASSPQRAGVGYEQYF
J gene: TRBJ1-6; CDR3 length: 15; V gene: TRBV15; CDR3 protein: CATSSSRLENSPLHF
J gene: TRBJ1-1; CDR3 length: 15; V gene: TRBV5-1; CDR3 protein: CASSFLGGSDTEAFF
J gene: TRBJ2-7; CDR3 length: 12; V gene: TRBV6-5; CDR3 protein: CASSYTGPEQYF